This TCR beta chain was found in a study of CD8 T cells in Susac syndrome. RNA amounts of about 0.5 to 1 ug underwent reverse transcription with random hexamers. TCRdb re-called the immunoSEQ multiplex PCR reads with MiXCR, one entry per CDR3 protein. The repertoire holds roughly 400,000 distinct CDR3 sequences, with about 85% as singletons. Germline CDR1 SEHNR, CDR2 FQNEAQ (reference sequence). With 2 bases removed from V and 2 bases from J, the gap between germline ends came to 12 bases. The length of the CDR3 is 15 residues. The rearrangement links TRBV7-9 to TRBJ2-5; D is ambiguous. This sequence was found in a human donor with multiple sclerosis. The sample consisted of CD8+ T cells from PBMCs. Here the CDR3 DNA reads TGTGCCAGCAGCTTACCGCTTGGGGTTCAAGAGACCCAGTACTTC. This encodes CASSLPLGVQETQYF.